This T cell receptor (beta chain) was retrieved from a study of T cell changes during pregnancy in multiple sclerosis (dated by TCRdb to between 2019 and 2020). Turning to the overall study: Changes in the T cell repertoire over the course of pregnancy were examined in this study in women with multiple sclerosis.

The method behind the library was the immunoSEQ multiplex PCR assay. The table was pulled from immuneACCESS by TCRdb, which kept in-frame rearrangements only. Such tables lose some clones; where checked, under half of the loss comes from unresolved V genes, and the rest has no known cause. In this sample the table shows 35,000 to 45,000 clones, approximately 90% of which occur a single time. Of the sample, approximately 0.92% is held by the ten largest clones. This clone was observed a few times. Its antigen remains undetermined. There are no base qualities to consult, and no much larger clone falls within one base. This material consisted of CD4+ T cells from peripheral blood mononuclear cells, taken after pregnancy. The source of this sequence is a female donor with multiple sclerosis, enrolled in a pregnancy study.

The DNA is TGCGCCAGCAGCCAAGCTACCCAGGCCGTAAACACCGGGGAGCTGTTTTTT. This codes for CASSQATQAVNTGELFF. The rearrangement combines TRBV4-1 with TRBJ2-2; the D gene assignment is ambiguous. Per the germline V gene, MGHRA is the CDR1 and YSYEKL is the CDR2. Counted from cysteine to phenylalanine, this CDR3 has 17 amino acids. Kept here is only the CDR3 DNA, which spans 51 bases and is read in frame from base 1. V is shortened by 1 base, J by 2 bases, and the region joining them spans 14 bases.